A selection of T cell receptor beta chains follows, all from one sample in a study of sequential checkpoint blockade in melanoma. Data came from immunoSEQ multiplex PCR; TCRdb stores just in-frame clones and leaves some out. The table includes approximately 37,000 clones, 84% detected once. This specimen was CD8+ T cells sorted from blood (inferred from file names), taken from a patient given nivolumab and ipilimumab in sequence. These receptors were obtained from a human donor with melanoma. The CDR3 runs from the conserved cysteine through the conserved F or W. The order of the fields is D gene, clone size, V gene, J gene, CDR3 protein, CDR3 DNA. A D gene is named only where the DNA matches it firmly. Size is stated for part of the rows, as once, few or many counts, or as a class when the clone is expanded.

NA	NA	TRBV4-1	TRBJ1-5	CASSNKMISNQPQHF	TGCGCCAGCAGCAACAAGATGATAAGCAATCAGCCCCAGCATTTT
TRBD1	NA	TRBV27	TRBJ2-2	CASSFIQGATGELFF	TGTGCCAGCAGTTTTATACAGGGGGCAACCGGGGAGCTGTTTTTT
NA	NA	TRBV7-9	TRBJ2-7	CASSQGGRSYEQYF	TGTGCCAGCAGCCAGGGGGGCAGATCCTACGAGCAGTACTTC
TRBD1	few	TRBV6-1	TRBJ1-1	CASSAETGGNTEAFF	TGTGCCAGCAGTGCGGAAACAGGGGGGAACACTGAAGCTTTCTTT
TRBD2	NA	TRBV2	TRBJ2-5	CARRTSGSQETQYF	TGTGCCAGAAGGACTAGCGGATCACAAGAGACCCAGTACTTC
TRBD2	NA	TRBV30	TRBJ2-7	CAWSVTSGVEQYF	TGTGCCTGGAGTGTAACTAGCGGGGTCGAGCAGTACTTC
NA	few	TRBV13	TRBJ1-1	CASSSPGQNTEAFF	TGTGCCAGCAGCTCCCCGGGACAGAACACTGAAGCTTTCTTT
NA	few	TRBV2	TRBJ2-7	CASSATGPLGEQYF	TGTGCCAGCAGCGCCACAGGGCCTCTTGGCGAGCAGTACTTC
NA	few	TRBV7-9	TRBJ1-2	CASSSQEKGDGYTF	TGTGCCAGCAGCTCCCAGGAAAAGGGAGATGGCTACACCTTC
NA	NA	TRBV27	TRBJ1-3	CASSSGSSGNTIYF	TGTGCCAGCAGCTCAGGGTCCTCCGGAAACACCATATATTTT
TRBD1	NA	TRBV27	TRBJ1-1	CASSPLTGGSSEAFF	TGTGCCAGCAGTCCACTGACAGGGGGTTCGTCTGAAGCTTTCTTT
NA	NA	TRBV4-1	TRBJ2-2	CASSHTGPGELFF	TGCGCCAGCAGCCATACAGGACCCGGGGAGCTGTTTTTT
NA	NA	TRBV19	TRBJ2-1	CASSWGPPHEQFF	TGTGCCAGTAGTTGGGGCCCCCCCCATGAGCAGTTCTTC
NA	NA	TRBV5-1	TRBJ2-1	CASSLVFVVASRYNEQFF	TGCGCCAGCAGCTTGGTATTCGTCGTTGCTAGCAGGTACAATGAGCAGTTCTTC
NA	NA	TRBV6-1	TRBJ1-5	CASSEFRYSNQPQHF	TGTGCCAGCAGTGAGTTCCGGTATAGCAATCAGCCCCAGCATTTT
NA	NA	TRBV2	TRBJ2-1	CASSATDYNEQFF	TGTGCCAGCAGTGCAACAGACTACAATGAGCAGTTCTTC
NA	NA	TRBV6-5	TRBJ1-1	CASSYRGIFTEAFF	TGTGCCAGCAGTTACAGAGGAATTTTCACTGAAGCTTTCTTT
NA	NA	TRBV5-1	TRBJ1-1	CASSLEQEGYTEAFF	TGCGCCAGCAGCTTGGAACAGGAGGGGTACACTGAAGCTTTCTTT
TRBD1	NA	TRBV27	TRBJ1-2	CASGRTGGSINYGYTF	TGTGCCAGCGGAAGGACAGGGGGCAGCATTAACTATGGCTACACCTTC
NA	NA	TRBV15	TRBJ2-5	CATSRDEGGLQETQYF	TGTGCCACCAGCAGAGATGAGGGCGGGCTCCAAGAGACCCAGTACTTC
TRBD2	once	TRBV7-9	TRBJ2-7	CASSLAMGLAYEQYF	TGTGCCAGCAGCTTAGCAATGGGACTAGCCTACGAGCAGTACTTC
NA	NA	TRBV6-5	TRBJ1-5	CASSRGSNQPQHF	TGTGCCAGCAGTAGGGGTAGCAATCAGCCCCAGCATTTT
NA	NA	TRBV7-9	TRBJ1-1	CASSLAGGNTEAFF	TGTGCCAGCAGCTTAGCGGGGGGGAACACTGAAGCTTTCTTT
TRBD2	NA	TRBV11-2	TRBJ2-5	CASSLVAGGVGETQYF	TGTGCCAGCAGCTTAGTTGCGGGAGGGGTCGGCGAGACCCAGTACTTC
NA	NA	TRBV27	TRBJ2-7	CASSLGHEQYF	TGTGCCAGCAGTTTAGGGCACGAGCAGTACTTC
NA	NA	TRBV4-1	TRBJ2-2	CASSQERMNTGELFF	TGCGCCAGCAGCCAAGAGCGGATGAACACCGGGGAGCTGTTTTTT
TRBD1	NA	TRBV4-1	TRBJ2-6	CASSQGDSHSGANVLTF	TGCGCCAGCAGCCAAGGGGACAGCCACTCTGGGGCCAACGTCCTGACTTTC
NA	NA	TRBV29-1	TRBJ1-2	CSVDTGHYGYTF	TGCAGCGTTGACACAGGGCACTATGGCTACACCTTC
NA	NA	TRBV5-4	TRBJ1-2	CASSLRGIGYTF	TGTGCCAGCAGCTTACGAGGGATTGGCTACACCTTC
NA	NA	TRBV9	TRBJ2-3	CASSVGTSSTDTQYF	TGTGCCAGCAGCGTAGGGACTTCTAGCACAGATACGCAGTATTTT
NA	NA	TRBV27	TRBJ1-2	CASSLSGAGNYGYTF	TGTGCCAGCAGTTTATCTGGGGCTGGGAACTATGGCTACACCTTC
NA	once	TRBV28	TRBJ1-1	CASSFHRVTEAFF	TGTGCCAGCAGTTTTCACAGGGTCACTGAAGCTTTCTTT
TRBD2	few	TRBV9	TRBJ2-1	CASSVERGSPYNEQFF	TGTGCCAGCAGCGTAGAACGCGGGAGTCCCTACAATGAGCAGTTCTTC
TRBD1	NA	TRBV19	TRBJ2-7	CASSMVRDSYEQYF	TGTGCCAGTAGTATGGTCCGGGACAGCTACGAGCAGTACTTC
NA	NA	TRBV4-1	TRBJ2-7	CASSPTIDPDYEQYF	TGCGCCAGCAGCCCAACCATTGACCCAGACTACGAGCAGTACTTC
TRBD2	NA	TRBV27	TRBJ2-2	CASSLFGLAGAGELFF	TGTGCCAGCAGTTTATTTGGACTAGCGGGAGCCGGGGAGCTGTTTTTT
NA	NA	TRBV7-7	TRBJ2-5	CASSSALGRETQYF	TGTGCCAGCAGCTCCGCTCTGGGGAGAGAGACCCAGTACTTC
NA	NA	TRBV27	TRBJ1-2	CASRVGGEPGGYTF	TGTGCCAGCAGGGTAGGGGGGGAGCCGGGAGGCTACACCTTC
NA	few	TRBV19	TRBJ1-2	CASTRAGTGYGYTF	TGTGCCAGTACTCGGGCGGGGACCGGCTATGGCTACACCTTC
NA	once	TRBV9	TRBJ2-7	CASSSTSSDYEQYF	TGTGCCAGCAGCTCCACTAGCTCTGACTACGAGCAGTACTTC
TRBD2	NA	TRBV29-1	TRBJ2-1	CSVVGTRYNEQFF	TGCAGCGTTGTAGGGACTAGATACAATGAGCAGTTCTTC
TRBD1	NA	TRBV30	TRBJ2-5	CAWSVRWGQVLGETQYF	TGTGCCTGGAGTGTACGATGGGGACAGGTATTGGGAGAGACCCAGTACTTC
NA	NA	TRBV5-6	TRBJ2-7	CASSFPGQPAYEQYF	TGTGCCAGCAGCTTCCCCGGACAGCCAGCCTACGAGCAGTACTTC
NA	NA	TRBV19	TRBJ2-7	CASKHRDIDYEQYF	TGTGCCAGCAAACACCGGGACATCGACTACGAGCAGTACTTC
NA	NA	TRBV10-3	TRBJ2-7	CAISVLGSSEQYF	TGTGCCATCAGTGTACTAGGAAGTAGCGAGCAGTACTTC
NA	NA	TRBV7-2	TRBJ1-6	CASSLGGGSSPLHF	TGTGCCAGCAGCTTGGGAGGGGGTAGTTCACCCCTCCACTTT
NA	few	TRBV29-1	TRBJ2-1	CSVEGTPDQDPLGNEQFF	TGCAGCGTTGAAGGGACACCTGATCAAGACCCTCTAGGGAATGAGCAGTTCTTC
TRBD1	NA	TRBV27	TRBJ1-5	CASKRQGANQPQHF	TGTGCCAGCAAGCGACAGGGGGCCAATCAGCCCCAGCATTTT
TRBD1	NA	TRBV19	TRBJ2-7	CASSIGQGASYEQYF	TGTGCCAGTAGTATCGGACAGGGGGCTTCCTACGAGCAGTACTTC
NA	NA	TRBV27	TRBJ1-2	CASSPHGANYGYTF	TGTGCCAGCAGTCCCCACGGGGCTAACTATGGCTACACCTTC
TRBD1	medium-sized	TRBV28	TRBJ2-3	CASSLVETGVRDTQYF	TGTGCCAGCAGTCTGGTTGAGACAGGGGTACGAGATACGCAGTATTTT
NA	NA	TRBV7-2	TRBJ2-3	CASSLGAGFGTDTQYF	TGTGCCAGCAGCTTAGGTGCAGGGTTTGGGACAGATACGCAGTATTTT